These T cell receptor beta chains were read from a single sample in a study of blood T cell repertoires in COVID-19. Only in-frame clones appear in the TCRdb table, and some are missing; sequencing was by immunoSEQ multiplex PCR. The sample has roughly 50,000 clones; roughly four fifths are singletons. The sequenced sample was peripheral blood. The receptors derive from an older woman with acute or convalescent COVID-19. The CDR3 runs from the conserved cysteine through the conserved F or W. The order of the fields is V gene, J gene, clone size, D gene, CDR3 length, CDR3 protein, CDR3 DNA. D genes are given only for firm matches. Expanded clones get a size class; other rows say once, few or many, or leave the size out.

>TRBV28|TRBJ2-1|few|TRBD2|13
CASSLPGGNEQFF
TGTGCCAGCAGTTTGCCGGGAGGGAATGAGCAGTTCTTC
>TRBV6-5|TRBJ2-5|NA|NA|12
CASLGAEETQYF
TGTGCCAGCCTTGGTGCAGAAGAGACCCAGTACTTC
>TRBV5-4|TRBJ1-1|NA|NA|13
CASRQNMNTEAFF
TGTGCCAGCAGACAGAACATGAACACTGAAGCTTTCTTT
>TRBV7-3|TRBJ1-1|NA|NA|13
CASSLRVADEAFF
TGTGCCAGCAGCCTCAGGGTTGCGGACGAAGCTTTCTTT
>TRBV4-1|TRBJ2-1|NA|TRBD2|16
CASSQDQRGGNNEQFF
TGCGCCAGCAGCCAAGATCAGCGGGGGGGCAACAATGAGCAGTTCTTC
>TRBV19|TRBJ1-5|once|NA|13
CASSRQGNQPQHF
TGTGCCAGTAGTAGGCAGGGCAATCAGCCCCAGCATTTT
>TRBV28|TRBJ1-4|few|NA|14
CASSLTGPNEKLFF
TGTGCCAGCAGTTTAACGGGTCCTAATGAAAAACTGTTTTTT
>TRBV5-1|TRBJ1-2|NA|NA|13
CASSDVRGYGYTF
TGCGCCAGCAGCGACGTAAGGGGCTATGGCTACACCTTC
>TRBV6-5|TRBJ2-3|NA|NA|12
CASGTSTDTQYF
TGTGCCAGCGGGACTAGCACAGATACGCAGTATTTT
>TRBV7-9|TRBJ2-2|NA|NA|16
CASSILQSRGTGELFF
TGTGCCAGCAGCATACTACAAAGCCGAGGGACCGGGGAGCTGTTTTTT
>TRBV4-2|TRBJ1-2|NA|NA|17
CASNSNAAGGLDYGYTF
TGTGCCAGCAACTCTAACGCCGCGGGGGGGCTGGACTATGGCTACACCTTC